This TCR beta chain was sequenced for a study of T cells in Graves' hyperthyroidism and ophthalmopathy. This clonotype has more than one count but fewer than ten. The V end lost 5 bases, the J end lost 2 bases, and 15 bases lay between the germline ends. Germline V gene lookup returns CDR1 SGHDN and CDR2 FVKESK. CDR3 size: 15 residues. Amplification yielded TCR beta CDR3 regions, with RNA transcripts as the source. A set of HTBI primers served as the primers for a first-round RT-PCR of the TCR CDR3. Via MiXCR, TCRdb re-called the multiplex PCR reads, giving one row per CDR3 protein. The table has some 600,000 distinct CDR3 sequences, 40% to 55% seen once; the top ten hold 8.2%.

The TCR sequence derives from a woman under 30 with Graves' hyperthyroidism. The chain employs TRBV14 and TRBJ2-5; D is uncertain. Sequencing was carried out using peripheral blood or thyroid tissue (not recorded which). The CDR3 DNA is TGTGCCAGCAGCACCCCCGGTCGAAGGCAAGAGACCCAGTACTTC. Translation: CASSTPGRRQETQYF.